This TCR beta chain was sequenced in a study of T cells in Graves' hyperthyroidism and ophthalmopathy. The V gene end was trimmed by 5 bases and the J gene end by 0 bases; junction bases not matched to a gene: 6. Germline CDR1 SGHVS, CDR2 FQNEAQ. There are 16 residues in the CDR3. Patients with ophthalmopathy all had a Clinical Activity Score of at least 3, a NOSPECS grade of at least 4 and duration under 3 months. The authors took PBMCs from roughly 10 ml fresh peripheral blood. Study results and caveats: The model foresaw ophthalmopathy a median about 6.5 months prior to onset. Blood held most thyroid clonotypes expanded above 0.001 frequency.

In this sample, this clonotype turned up a few times. Its target is not known. Researchers amplified the TCR beta CDR3 regions from RNA transcripts. The TCR CDR3 first-round RT-PCR relied on the HTBI primer set. TCRdb independently ran MiXCR on the multiplex PCR reads; one entry per CDR3 protein. Altogether about half a million distinct CDR3 sequences are present, 15% to 20% being singletons, with the ten largest covering approximately 48%. The chain couples TRBV7-8 to TRBJ2-5; 10 bases map to TRBD2. The sequenced material came from blood. The source of this sequence is a man aged 35 to 55 with Graves' ophthalmopathy. The CDR3 loop is CASSPLSGGYQETQYF. The CDR3 DNA sequence: TGTGCCAGCAGCCCCCTTAGCGGGGGGTACCAAGAGACCCAGTACTTC.